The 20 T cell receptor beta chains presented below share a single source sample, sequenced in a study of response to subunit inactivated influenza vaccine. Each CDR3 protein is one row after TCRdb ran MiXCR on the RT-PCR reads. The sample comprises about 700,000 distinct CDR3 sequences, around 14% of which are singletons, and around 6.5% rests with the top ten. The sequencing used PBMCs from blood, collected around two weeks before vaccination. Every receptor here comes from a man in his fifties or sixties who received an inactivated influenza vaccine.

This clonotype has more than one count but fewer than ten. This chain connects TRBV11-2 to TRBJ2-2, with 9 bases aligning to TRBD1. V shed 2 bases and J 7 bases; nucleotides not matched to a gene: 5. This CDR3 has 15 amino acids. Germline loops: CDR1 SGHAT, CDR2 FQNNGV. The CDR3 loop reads CASSLTGGEYGELFF. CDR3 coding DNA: TGTGCCAGCAGCTTAACAGGGGGCGAGTACGGGGAGCTGTTTTTT. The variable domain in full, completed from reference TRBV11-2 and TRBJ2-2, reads EAGVAQSPRYKIIEKRQSVAFWCNPISGHATLYWYQQILGQGPKLLIQFQNNGVVDDSQLPKDRFSAERLKGVDSTLKIQPAKLEDSAVYLCASSLTGGEYGELFFGEGSRLTVL.

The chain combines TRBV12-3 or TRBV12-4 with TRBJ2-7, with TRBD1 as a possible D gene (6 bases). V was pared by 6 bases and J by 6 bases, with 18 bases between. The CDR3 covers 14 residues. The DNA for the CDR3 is TGTGCCAGCAGGGGGACATCACCCCCCCTCGAGCAGTACTTC. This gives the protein CASRGTSPPLEQYF.

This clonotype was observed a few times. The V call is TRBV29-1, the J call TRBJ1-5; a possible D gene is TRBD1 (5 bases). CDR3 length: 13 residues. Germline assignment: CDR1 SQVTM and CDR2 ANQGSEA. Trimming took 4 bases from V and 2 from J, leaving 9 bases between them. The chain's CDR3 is CSVGGAGNQPQHF. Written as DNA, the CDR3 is TGCAGCGTTGGAGGGGCGGGCAATCAGCCCCAGCATTTT.

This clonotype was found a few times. This CDR3 is CASSGLAGHNEQFF. CDR3 bases: TGTGCCAGCAGCGGACTAGCGGGACACAATGAGCAGTTCTTC. This sequence joins TRBV2 and TRBJ2-1, with 12 nucleotides matching TRBD2. The CDR3 spans 14 residues. Per germline, CDR1 SNHLY and CDR2 FYNNEI. V dropped 6 bases and J dropped 5; count of bases not matched to a gene: 2. The full variable domain, its missing parts supplied by reference TRBV2 and TRBJ2-1, is EPEVTQTPSHQVTQMGQEVILRCVPISNHLYFYWYRQILGQKVEFLVSFYNNEISEKSEIFDDQFSVERPDGSNFTLKIRSTKLEDSAMYFCASSGLAGHNEQFFGPGTRLTVL.

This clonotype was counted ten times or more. This CDR3 reads CASSGNTEAFF. In DNA form, the CDR3 reads TGCGCCAGCAGCGGGAACACTGAAGCTTTCTTT. The chain uses TRBV5-1 and TRBJ1-1, with no clear D. The CDR3 covers 11 residues. Germline CDR1 and CDR2: SGHRS and YFSETQ. The V gene lost 4 bases and the J gene lost 1 base, with 2 bases spanning the gap.

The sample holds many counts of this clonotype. The chain's CDR3 is CASSYTTNTEAFF. CDR3 sequence (DNA): TGTGCCAGCAGTTACACAACGAACACTGAAGCTTTCTTT. This chain uses TRBV6-2 or TRBV6-3 with TRBJ1-1; D not certain. V lost 2 bases and J 1 base, leaving 5 bases between the germline ends. Germline V lookup: CDR1 MNHEY, CDR2 SVGEGT. The CDR3 totals 13 residues.

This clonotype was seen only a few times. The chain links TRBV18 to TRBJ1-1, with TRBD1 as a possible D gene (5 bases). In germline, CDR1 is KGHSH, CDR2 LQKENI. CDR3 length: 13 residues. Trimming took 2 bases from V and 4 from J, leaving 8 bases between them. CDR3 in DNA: TGTGCCAGCTCACCAGGCAGGGTCACTGAAGCTTTCTTT. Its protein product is CASSPGRVTEAFF.

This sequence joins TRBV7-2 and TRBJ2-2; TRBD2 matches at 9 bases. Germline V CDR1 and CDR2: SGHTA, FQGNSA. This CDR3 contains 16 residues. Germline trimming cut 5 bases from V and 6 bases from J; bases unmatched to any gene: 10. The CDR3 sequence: CASSQGGLAGSGELFF. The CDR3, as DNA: TGTGCCAGCAGCCAAGGGGGCCTAGCGGGGTCCGGGGAGCTGTTTTTT.

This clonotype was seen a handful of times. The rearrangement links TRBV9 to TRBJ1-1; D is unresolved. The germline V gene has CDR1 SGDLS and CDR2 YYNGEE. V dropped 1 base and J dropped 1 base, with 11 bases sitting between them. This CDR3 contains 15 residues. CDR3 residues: CASSVSPEGNTEAFF. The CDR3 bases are TGTGCCAGCAGCGTAAGTCCGGAAGGGAACACTGAAGCTTTCTTT.

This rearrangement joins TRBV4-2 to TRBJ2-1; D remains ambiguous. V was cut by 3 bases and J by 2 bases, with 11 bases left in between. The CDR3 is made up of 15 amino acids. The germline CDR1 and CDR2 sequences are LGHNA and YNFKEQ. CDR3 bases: TGTGCCAGCAGCCATGGGCGGTATCCCTACAATGAGCAGTTCTTC. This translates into CASSHGRYPYNEQFF.

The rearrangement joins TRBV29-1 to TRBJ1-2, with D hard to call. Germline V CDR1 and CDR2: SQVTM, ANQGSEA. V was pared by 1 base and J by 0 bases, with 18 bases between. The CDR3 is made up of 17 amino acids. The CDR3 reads CSVEVWFEGDANYGYTF. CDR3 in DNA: TGCAGCGTTGAAGTGTGGTTTGAGGGTGACGCTAACTATGGCTACACCTTC. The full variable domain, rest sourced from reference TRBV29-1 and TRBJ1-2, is SAVISQKPSRDICQRGTSLTIQCQVDSQVTMMFWYRQQPGQSLTLIATANQGSEATYESGFVIDKFPISRPNLTFSTLTVSNMSPEDSSIYLCSVEVWFEGDANYGYTFGSGTRLTVV.

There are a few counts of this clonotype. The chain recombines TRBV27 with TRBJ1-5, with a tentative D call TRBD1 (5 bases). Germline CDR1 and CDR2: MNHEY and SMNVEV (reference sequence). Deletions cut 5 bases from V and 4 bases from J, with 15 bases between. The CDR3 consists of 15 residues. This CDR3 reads CASSKSGTANQPQHF. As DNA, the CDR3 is TGTGCCAGCAGTAAGTCCGGGACGGCTAATCAGCCCCAGCATTTT.

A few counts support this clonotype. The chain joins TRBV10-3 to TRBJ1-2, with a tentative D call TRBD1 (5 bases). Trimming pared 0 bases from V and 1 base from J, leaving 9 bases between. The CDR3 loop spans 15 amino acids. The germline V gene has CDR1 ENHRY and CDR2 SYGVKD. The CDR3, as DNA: TGTGCCATCAGTGAGTCTCTGACAGATAACTATGGCTACACCTTC. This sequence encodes CAISESLTDNYGYTF.

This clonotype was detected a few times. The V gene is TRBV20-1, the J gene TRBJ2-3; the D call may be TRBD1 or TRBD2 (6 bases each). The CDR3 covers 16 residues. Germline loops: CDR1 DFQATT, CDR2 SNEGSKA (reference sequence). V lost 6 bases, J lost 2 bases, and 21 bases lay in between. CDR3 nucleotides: TGCAGTGCCCCGCGGGAAAGGGGGTTCAACACAGATACGCAGTATTTT. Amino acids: CSAPRERGFNTDTQYF.

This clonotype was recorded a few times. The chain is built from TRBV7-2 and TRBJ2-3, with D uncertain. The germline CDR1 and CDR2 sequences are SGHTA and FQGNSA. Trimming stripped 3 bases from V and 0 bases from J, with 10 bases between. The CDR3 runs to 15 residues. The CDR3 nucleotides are TGTGCCAGCAGCTTTGAGCTCCCCAGCACAGATACGCAGTATTTT. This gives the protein CASSFELPSTDTQYF.

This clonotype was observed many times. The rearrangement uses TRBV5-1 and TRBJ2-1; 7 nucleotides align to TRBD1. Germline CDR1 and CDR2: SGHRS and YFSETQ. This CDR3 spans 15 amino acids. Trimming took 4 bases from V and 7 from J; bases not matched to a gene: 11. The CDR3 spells CASSNRGMIGNEQFF. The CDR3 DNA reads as TGCGCCAGCAGCAACAGGGGAATGATAGGAAATGAGCAGTTCTTC.

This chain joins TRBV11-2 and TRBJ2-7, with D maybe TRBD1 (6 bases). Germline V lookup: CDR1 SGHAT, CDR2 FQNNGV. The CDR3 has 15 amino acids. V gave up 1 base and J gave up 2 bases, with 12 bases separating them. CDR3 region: CASSLVGRGTYEQYF. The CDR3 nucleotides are TGTGCCAGCAGCTTAGTTGGCAGGGGAACCTACGAGCAGTACTTC. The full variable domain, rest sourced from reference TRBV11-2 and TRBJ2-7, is EAGVAQSPRYKIIEKRQSVAFWCNPISGHATLYWYQQILGQGPKLLIQFQNNGVVDDSQLPKDRFSAERLKGVDSTLKIQPAKLEDSAVYLCASSLVGRGTYEQYFGPGTRLTVT.

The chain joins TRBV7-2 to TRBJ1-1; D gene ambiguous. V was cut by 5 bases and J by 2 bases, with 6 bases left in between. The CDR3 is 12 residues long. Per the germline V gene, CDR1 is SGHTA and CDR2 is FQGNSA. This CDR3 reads CASSGFNTEAFF. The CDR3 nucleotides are TGTGCCAGCAGCGGATTTAACACTGAAGCTTTCTTT.

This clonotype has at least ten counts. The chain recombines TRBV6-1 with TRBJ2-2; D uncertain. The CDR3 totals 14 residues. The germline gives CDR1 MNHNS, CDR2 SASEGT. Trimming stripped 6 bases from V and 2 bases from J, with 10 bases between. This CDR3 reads CASRPGSNTGELFF. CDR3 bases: TGTGCCAGCAGGCCGGGCTCCAACACCGGGGAGCTGTTTTTT.

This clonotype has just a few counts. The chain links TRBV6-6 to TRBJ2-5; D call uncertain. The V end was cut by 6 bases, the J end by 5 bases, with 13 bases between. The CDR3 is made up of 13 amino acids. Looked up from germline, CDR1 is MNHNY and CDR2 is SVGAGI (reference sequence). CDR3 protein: CASSYPPEETQYF. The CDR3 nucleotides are TGTGCCAGCAGCTACCCCCCGGAGGAGACCCAGTACTTC.